This TCR beta chain comes out of a study of T cell repertoires in cytomegalovirus infection. Study details: The public TCR beta signatures pointed to both CMV infection and matching HLA type.

This CDR3 is built from 13 residues. In germline, CDR1 is KGHDR, CDR2 SFDVKD. The germline V and J ends were trimmed by 5 bases and 3 bases, with 10 bases remaining between them. TCRdb itself ran the reads through MiXCR, one entry per CDR3 protein. The sample has more than 85,000 distinct CDR3 sequences; around a quarter are singletons. The sequence was collected from a human donor in good health (CMV status not recorded). Some clones in this sample may be carry-over from other donors' samples. The rearrangement links TRBV24-1 to TRBJ2-7, with a tentative D call TRBD2 (6 bases). Sequenced material: CD8+ T cells from PBMCs. The CDR3 DNA reads TGTGCCACCAGTGCCGGGAGAGGCTACGAGCAGTACTTC. This codes for CATSAGRGYEQYF.